This note documents a single TCR beta chain sequence. Its target is not known. The read ends 3 residues early relative to the CDR3; the germline J gene fills the gap. Related graft donors supplied nonmyeloablative bone marrow transplants, and mixed chimerism was transient. Unstimulated Tregs (CD4+CD25+CD127-) and CD4+CD25- non-Tregs were sorted from PBMCs. The record originates from a study of Tregs in tolerant kidney transplant recipients. Study results and limitations: Some patients' samples used different primers over time, so nucleotide sequences weren't comparable. The small number of patients limits these findings pending further validation.

Libraries were prepared by immunoSEQ multiplex PCR; TCRdb keeps only in-frame clonotypes and omits some of them. The listing records roughly 5,600 clones. Looked up from germline, CDR1 is SGHRS and CDR2 is YFSETQ. CDR3 length equals 12 residues. This receptor was taken from a human patient who received a combined kidney and bone marrow transplant. The T cells may come from the graft donor. Sequencing used CD4+ T cells from blood (PBMCs), obtained approximately 15 months after the transplant. The V and J genes are TRBV5-1 and TRBJ2-3; TRBD2 is a possible D gene (6 bases). The covered CDR3 bases are TGCGCCAGCAGCTTTGAGGAGGGTCCG. Translated, it gives CASSFEEGP. In full, the CDR3 reads CASSFEEGPQYF. Complete variable domain (other parts from reference TRBV5-1 and TRBJ2-3): KAGVTQTPRYLIKTRGQQVTLSCSPISGHRSVSWYQQTPGQGLQFLFEYFSETQRNKGNFPGRFSGRQFSNSRSEMNVSTLELGDSALYLCASSFEEGPQYFGPGTRLTVL.